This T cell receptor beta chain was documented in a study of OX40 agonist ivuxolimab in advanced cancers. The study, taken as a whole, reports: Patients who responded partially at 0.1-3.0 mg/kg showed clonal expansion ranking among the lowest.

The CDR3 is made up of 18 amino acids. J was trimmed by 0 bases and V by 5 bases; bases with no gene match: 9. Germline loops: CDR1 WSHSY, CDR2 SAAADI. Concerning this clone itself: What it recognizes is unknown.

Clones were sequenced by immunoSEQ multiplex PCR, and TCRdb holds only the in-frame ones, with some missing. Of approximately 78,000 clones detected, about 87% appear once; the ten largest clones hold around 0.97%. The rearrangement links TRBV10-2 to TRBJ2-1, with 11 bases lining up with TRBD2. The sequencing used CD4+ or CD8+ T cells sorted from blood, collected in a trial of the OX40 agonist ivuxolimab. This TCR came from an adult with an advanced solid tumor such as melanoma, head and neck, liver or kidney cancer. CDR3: CASSPRGTSGSSYNEQFF. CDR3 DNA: TGCGCCAGCAGTCCTCGCGGGACTAGCGGTAGCTCCTACAATGAGCAGTTCTTC.